The 17 T cell receptor beta chains below were found in one sample sequenced in a study of cytomegalovirus exposure and HLA in healthy donors. The PCR contained 60 Vbeta and 13 Jbeta primers. The protocol was immunoSEQ multiplex PCR, while the TCRdb copy is restricted to in-frame clones and leaves out a portion. Of some 200,000 clones listed, roughly 72% are singletons. Sample: PBMCs. These receptors all come from a woman aged 30 to 39 in good health and CMV-seropositive.

In this sample, this clone turned up a few times. This chain connects TRBV6-5 to TRBJ2-3; 10 nucleotides agree with TRBD1. Germline V gene sequence: CDR1 MNHEY, CDR2 SVGAGI. Trimming removed 5 bases from V and 4 bases from J; junction bases left unmatched: 6. CDR3 length equals 15 residues. The CDR3 loop reads CASSQGQGGADTQYF. As DNA, the CDR3 is TGTGCCAGCAGTCAAGGACAGGGGGGAGCAGATACGCAGTATTTT.

The chain has TRBV5-1 and TRBJ2-7; 12 nucleotides align to TRBD1. The CDR3 runs 17 residues. The ends lost 0 bases at V and 4 bases at J; junction bases unmatched: 8. In germline, CDR1 is SGHRS, CDR2 YFSETQ. CDR3 protein: CASSLGGTGGQKYEQYF. CDR3 sequence (DNA): TGCGCCAGCAGCTTGGGTGGGACAGGGGGCCAAAAATACGAGCAGTACTTC.

The table lists this clone with a count of one. The J gene is TRBJ2-1, the V gene TRBV7-2; tentative D call: TRBD1 (5 bases). Germline V gene sequence: CDR1 SGHTA, CDR2 FQGNSA. The CDR3 consists of 16 residues. V lost 1 base and J 2 bases, leaving 12 bases between the germline ends. The DNA of the CDR3 is TGTGCCAGCAGCTTAGGGGTAGGGGTCACCTACAATGAGCAGTTCTTC. Its protein is CASSLGVGVTYNEQFF.

V is TRBV7-2 and J is TRBJ2-5; D not certain. Germline V lookup: CDR1 SGHTA, CDR2 FQGNSA. Trimming pared 3 bases from V and 5 bases from J, leaving 10 bases between. The CDR3 is 13 amino acids. The CDR3 region is CASSLVRVETQYF. The DNA for the CDR3 is TGTGCCAGCAGCTTGGTCCGGGTTGAGACCCAGTACTTC. Using reference TRBV7-2 and TRBJ2-5 for the parts outside the CDR3, the full variable domain is GAGVSQSPSNKVTEKGKDVELRCDPISGHTALYWYRQSLGQGLEFLIYFQGNSAPDKSGLPSDRFSAERTGGSVSTLTIQRTQQEDSAVYLCASSLVRVETQYFGPGTRLLVL.

The chain combines TRBV30 with TRBJ2-7; no firm D call. Germline V gives CDR1 GTSNPN, CDR2 SVGIG (reference sequence). Trimming took 2 bases from V and 6 from J, leaving 14 bases between them. CDR3 length: 13 amino acids. DNA of the CDR3: TGTGCCTGGAGTACCAATTCCCTAGGCGAGCAGTACTTC. It is translated as CAWSTNSLGEQYF.

The J gene is TRBJ2-2, the V gene TRBV2; 10 nucleotides line up with TRBD2. CDR3 size: 18 residues. With 2 bases clipped from V and 5 bases from J, the junction kept 11 bases outside the gene matches. Germline lookup yields CDR1 SNHLY and CDR2 FYNNEI. The CDR3 nucleotides are TGTGCCAGCAGTGAACGGGCTAGCGGGAGAGGCTTAACCGGGGAGCTGTTTTTT. Protein sequence: CASSERASGRGLTGELFF.

CDR3 bases: TGTGCCAGCAGGGTAGCGGGTTCTAGCACAGATACGCAGTATTTT. It yields the protein CASRVAGSSTDTQYF. The J gene is TRBJ2-3, the V gene TRBV6-5, with TRBD2 matching over 7 bases. This CDR3 is built from 15 residues. J gave up 0 bases and V 6 bases, and 6 bases lay outside the gene matches. Germline V gene data show CDR1 as MNHEY and CDR2 as SVGAGI.

The chain recombines TRBV25-1 with TRBJ2-1; D gene unclear. V dropped 4 bases and J dropped 0 bases, with 10 bases sitting between them. Germline V gene sequence: CDR1 MGHDK, CDR2 SYGVNS. This CDR3 has 15 residues. The CDR3 here is CASSASWSSYNEQFF. The CDR3 DNA reads TGTGCCAGCAGTGCGTCATGGAGCTCCTACAATGAGCAGTTCTTC. Together with reference TRBV25-1 and TRBJ2-1, the CDR3 gives the full variable domain: EADIYQTPRYLVIGTGKKITLECSQTMGHDKMYWYQQDPGMELHLIHYSYGVNSTEKGDLSSESTVSRIRTEHFPLTLESARPSHTSQYLCASSASWSSYNEQFFGPGTRLTVL.

This chain joins TRBV11-2 and TRBJ1-1, with D perhaps matching TRBD1 (5 bases). This CDR3 region has 12 residues. In germline, CDR1 is SGHAT, CDR2 FQNNGV. V was clipped by 4 bases and J by 8 bases, with 11 bases between them. This CDR3 is CASSSLGGEAFF. CDR3 DNA: TGTGCCAGCAGCTCGTTGGGGGGAGAAGCTTTCTTT.

This chain links TRBV28 with TRBJ2-1, with 10 bases that match TRBD1. The germline CDR1 and CDR2 sequences are MDHEN and SYDVKM. Trimming cost V 5 bases and J 10 bases; bases outside gene matches: 8. This CDR3 contains 14 residues. CDR3 protein: CASSSRDRGAEQFF. CDR3 in DNA: TGTGCCAGCAGTAGCCGGGACAGGGGTGCCGAGCAGTTCTTC.

V usage is TRBV6-1 and J usage is TRBJ1-2; possible D gene TRBD1, 6 bases. Germline lookup yields CDR1 MNHNS and CDR2 SASEGT. V was trimmed by 4 bases and J by 3 bases, leaving 12 bases between them. The CDR3 totals 14 residues. CDR3 nucleotides: TGTGCCAGCAGTGTTGGGGGCTCGGACTATGGCTACACCTTC. Translation gives CASSVGGSDYGYTF.

The CDR3 region is CAIRSGGPYNEQFF. The CDR3 nucleotides are TGTGCCATCAGGAGCGGGGGGCCCTACAATGAGCAGTTCTTC. The V and J genes are TRBV10-3 and TRBJ2-1, with 9 bases that match TRBD2. The J segment lost 2 bases and the V segment lost 6 bases, leaving 2 bases of the junction unmatched. The CDR3 has 14 amino acids. Germline V lookup: CDR1 ENHRY, CDR2 SYGVKD.

The chain couples TRBV9 to TRBJ1-1; no definite D call. V was pared by 0 bases and J by 4 bases, with 13 bases between. CDR1 and CDR2 from the germline V gene are SGDLS and YYNGEE. The length of the CDR3 is 15 residues. In DNA form, the CDR3 reads TGTGCCAGCAGCGTAGGGGTTGATTCGGGCACTGAAGCTTTCTTT. Translated, it gives CASSVGVDSGTEAFF. Filled out from reference TRBV9 and TRBJ1-1, the complete variable domain reads DSGVTQTPKHLITATGQRVTLRCSPRSGDLSVYWYQQSLDQGLQFLIQYYNGEERAKGNILERFSAQQFPDLHSELNLSSLELGDSALYFCASSVGVDSGTEAFFGQGTRLTVV.

The V call is TRBV27, the J call TRBJ2-3, with 9 bases lining up with TRBD2. V gave up 0 bases and J gave up 0 bases; unmatched junction bases: 7. This CDR3 region has 18 residues. The germline CDR1 and CDR2 sequences are MNHEY and SMNVEV (reference sequence). CDR3 protein: CASSLSIASGASTDTQYF. The CDR3, as DNA: TGTGCCAGCAGTTTATCGATCGCTAGCGGGGCTAGCACAGATACGCAGTATTTT.

As to this clone: At one end, the junction sequence differs from germline, possibly due to a read error. The chain joins TRBV7-2 to TRBJ1-1; D is possibly TRBD1 (5 bases). Germline V gives CDR1 SGHTA, CDR2 FQGNSA. The CDR3 is made up of 11 amino acids. In nucleotides, the CDR3 is TGTGCCAGCAGCTTTTGGGGCCCCGGAGAGTTT. This codes for CASSFWGPGEF.

This chain connects TRBV6-6 to TRBJ1-1; 8 nucleotides align to TRBD1. From germline, CDR1 is MNHNY and CDR2 SVGAGI (reference sequence). The CDR3 loop spans 15 amino acids. With V trimmed by 3 bases and J by 4 bases, 7 bases remained unmatched. The CDR3 loop is CASSYIQGGGTEAFF. In nucleotides, the CDR3 is TGTGCCAGCAGTTATATACAGGGGGGAGGCACTGAAGCTTTCTTT.

The chain combines TRBV9 with TRBJ2-7; D is possibly TRBD1 (6 bases). CDR1 is SGDLS, CDR2 YYNGEE, per germline. Deletions cut 0 bases from V and 4 bases from J, with 17 bases between. The CDR3 loop spans 16 amino acids. CDR3 loop: CASSVASRTASYEQYF. DNA for the CDR3: TGTGCCAGCAGCGTAGCTAGTCGGACAGCTTCGTACGAGCAGTACTTC.